This entry lists 7 T cell receptor beta chains sequenced from one sample in a study of Ad26.COV2.S vaccination and SARS-CoV-2 variants. Sequencing was performed with immunoSEQ multiplex PCR; in TCRdb, only in-frame clones are kept and a portion is missing. This sample has around 340,000 clones, with 88% found just once. As for treatment: roughly 18 received Ad26.COV2.S at low or high dose, single or two shots; 5 received placebo; per-sample allocation not given. Sampling took place 63 days after the first vaccine or placebo injection. Sequences were derived from peripheral blood, sampled in a trial of Ad26.COV2.S vaccine versus placebo. These receptors all stem from a person aged 18-65 years who received the Ad26.COV2.S COVID-19 vaccine or a placebo.

The V and J genes are TRBV9 and TRBJ1-4; D remains ambiguous. CDR1 and CDR2 from the germline V gene are SGDLS and YYNGEE. V lost 1 base and J lost 8, with 15 bases in between. The CDR3 has 15 amino acids. In DNA, the CDR3 is TGTGCCAGCAGCGTAACGGGAGGGATTGGGGAAAAACTGTTTTTT. Translated: CASSVTGGIGEKLFF.

J is TRBJ1-6 and V is TRBV7-2, with D unresolved. The CDR3 consists of 19 residues. Trimming took 5 bases from V and 9 from J, leaving 29 bases between them. From germline, CDR1 is SGHTA and CDR2 FQGNSA. The CDR3 protein is CASSIRSGYTNPFSSPLHF. The CDR3 DNA is TGTGCCAGCAGCATCAGGTCGGGGTATACGAACCCCTTTAGTTCACCCCTCCACTTT.

The chain is built from TRBV14 and TRBJ2-7; D not certain. This CDR3 is built from 13 residues. V was pared by 7 bases and J by 5 bases, with 15 bases between. In germline, CDR1 is SGHDN, CDR2 FVKESK. For the CDR3, the DNA is TGTGCCAGCACCCTGACTGGGGTTGACGAGCAGTACTTC. This gives the protein CASTLTGVDEQYF.

The chain links TRBV7-7 to TRBJ2-5; either TRBD1 or TRBD2 may fit D (5 bases each). V gave up 6 bases and J gave up 5 bases, with 13 bases separating them. This CDR3 has 13 residues. Germline V gene sequence: CDR1 SSHAT, CDR2 FNYEAQ (reference sequence). In nucleotides, the CDR3 is TGTGCCAGCAGTTCTCGGGGCGGGGAGACCCAGTACTTC. This sequence encodes CASSSRGGETQYF.

The genes are TRBV14 and TRBJ2-4; tentative D call: TRBD2 (6 bases). This CDR3 region has 14 residues. Germline V gives CDR1 SGHDN, CDR2 FVKESK. V gave up 3 bases and J gave up 8 bases, with 14 bases separating them. The CDR3 DNA reads TGTGCCAGCAGCCAGTTCCGGGGGTTGGACATTCAGTACTTC. Protein: CASSQFRGLDIQYF.

This chain connects TRBV27 to TRBJ1-4; possibly TRBD1 for D (6 bases). The germline gives CDR1 MNHEY, CDR2 SMNVEV (reference sequence). Trimming cost V 0 bases and J 5 bases, with 10 bases left between them. This CDR3 spans 15 amino acids. The CDR3 nucleotides read TGTGCCAGCAGTTTATCGCGGGGGGCGAATGAAAAACTGTTTTTT. Translation gives CASSLSRGANEKLFF.

The gene calls are TRBV28 and TRBJ2-7; 7 nucleotides match TRBD1. The CDR3 spans 15 residues. The V and J ends lost 4 bases and 0 bases, in that order; junction bases with no gene match: 6. CDR1 and CDR2 from the germline V gene are MDHEN and SYDVKM. The CDR3 is CASSSGQLSSYEQYF. In nucleotides, the CDR3 is TGTGCCAGCAGTTCGGGACAGCTAAGCTCCTACGAGCAGTACTTC.